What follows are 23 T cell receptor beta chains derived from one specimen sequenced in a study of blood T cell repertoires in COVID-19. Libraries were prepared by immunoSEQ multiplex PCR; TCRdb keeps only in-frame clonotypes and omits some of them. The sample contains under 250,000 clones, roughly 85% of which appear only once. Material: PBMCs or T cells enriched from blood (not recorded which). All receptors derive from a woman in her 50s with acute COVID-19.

Here the CDR3 DNA reads TGCGCCAGCAGCCAACACAGAGAACACCAAGAGACCCAGTACTTC. This gives the protein CASSQHREHQETQYF. V and J are TRBV4-3 and TRBJ2-5; D gene uncertain. The germline gives CDR1 LGHNA, CDR2 YSLEER. Trimming cost V 2 bases and J 0 bases, with 10 bases left between them. The CDR3 is 15 residues long.

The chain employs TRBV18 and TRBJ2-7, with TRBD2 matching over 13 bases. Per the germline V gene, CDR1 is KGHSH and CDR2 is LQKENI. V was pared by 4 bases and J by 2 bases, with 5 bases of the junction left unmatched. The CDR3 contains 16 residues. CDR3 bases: TGTGCCAGCTCACTCGGGACTAGCGGGGCAGCCTACGAGCAGTACTTC. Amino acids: CASSLGTSGAAYEQYF.

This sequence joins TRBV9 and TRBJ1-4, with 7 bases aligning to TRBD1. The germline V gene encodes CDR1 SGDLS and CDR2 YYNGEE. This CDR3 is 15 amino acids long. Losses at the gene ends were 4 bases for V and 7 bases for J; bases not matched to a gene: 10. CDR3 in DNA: TGTGCCAGCAGCCCCTCAGGGGGAATCGGTGAAAAACTGTTTTTT. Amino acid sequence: CASSPSGGIGEKLFF.

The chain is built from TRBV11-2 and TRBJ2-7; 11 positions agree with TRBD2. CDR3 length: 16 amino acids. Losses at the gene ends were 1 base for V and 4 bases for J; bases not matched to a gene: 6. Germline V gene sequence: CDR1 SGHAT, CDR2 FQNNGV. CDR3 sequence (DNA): TGTGCCAGCAGCTTAGCCCCTAGCGGGGGGAATTACGAGCAGTACTTC. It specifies CASSLAPSGGNYEQYF.

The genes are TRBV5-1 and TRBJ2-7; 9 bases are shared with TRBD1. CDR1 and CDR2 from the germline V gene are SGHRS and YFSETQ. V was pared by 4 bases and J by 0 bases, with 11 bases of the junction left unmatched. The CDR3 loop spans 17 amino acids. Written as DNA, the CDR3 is TGCGCCAGCAGCAGAACCGGGACAGGGTCGAGCTCCTACGAGCAGTACTTC. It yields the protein CASSRTGTGSSSYEQYF.

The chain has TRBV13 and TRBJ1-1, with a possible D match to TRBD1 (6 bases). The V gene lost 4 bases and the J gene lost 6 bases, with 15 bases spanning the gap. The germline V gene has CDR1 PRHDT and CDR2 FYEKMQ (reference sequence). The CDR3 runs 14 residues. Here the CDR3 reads CASSSRNNRAEAFF. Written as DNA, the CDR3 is TGTGCCAGCAGCTCAAGGAACAACAGGGCTGAAGCTTTCTTT.

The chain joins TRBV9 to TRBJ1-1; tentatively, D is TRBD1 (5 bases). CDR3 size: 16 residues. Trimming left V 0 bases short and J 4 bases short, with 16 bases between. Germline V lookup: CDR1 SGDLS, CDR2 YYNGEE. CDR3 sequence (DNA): TGTGCCAGCAGCGTAGAAATCAGGGCCAGGGCCACTGAAGCTTTCTTT. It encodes CASSVEIRARATEAFF.

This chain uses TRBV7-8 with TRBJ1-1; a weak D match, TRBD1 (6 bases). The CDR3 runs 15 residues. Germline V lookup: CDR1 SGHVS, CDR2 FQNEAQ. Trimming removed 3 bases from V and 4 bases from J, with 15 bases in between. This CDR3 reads CASSFDVQGPTEAFF. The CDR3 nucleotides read TGTGCCAGCAGCTTTGATGTCCAGGGGCCCACTGAAGCTTTCTTT.

The CDR3 is CASSFLNTGELFF. CDR3 DNA: TGTGCCAGCAGTTTCCTGAACACCGGGGAGCTGTTTTTT. The V gene is TRBV27, the J gene TRBJ2-2, with D hard to call. Germline V CDR1 and CDR2: MNHEY, SMNVEV (reference sequence). V was pared by 3 bases and J by 1 base, with 3 bases between. This CDR3 contains 13 residues.

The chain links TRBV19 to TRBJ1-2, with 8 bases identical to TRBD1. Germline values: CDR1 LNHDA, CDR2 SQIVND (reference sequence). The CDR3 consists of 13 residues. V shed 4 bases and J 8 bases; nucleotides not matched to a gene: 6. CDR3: CASSTTSGGGYTF. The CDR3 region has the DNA TGTGCCAGTAGTACAACTTCAGGGGGCGGCTACACCTTC.

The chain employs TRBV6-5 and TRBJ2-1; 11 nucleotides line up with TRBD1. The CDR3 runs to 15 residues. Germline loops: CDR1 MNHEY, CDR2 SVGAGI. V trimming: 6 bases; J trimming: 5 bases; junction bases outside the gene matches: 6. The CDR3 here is CASSPGDRGDNEQFF. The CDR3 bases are TGTGCCAGCAGCCCCGGGGACAGGGGGGACAATGAGCAGTTCTTC.

Written as DNA, the CDR3 is TGTGCCAGCAGTTTAAAGAGGGAAGCTAACTATGGCTACACCTTC. Residues: CASSLKREANYGYTF. The genes are TRBV27 and TRBJ1-2; the D is unclear. Per germline, CDR1 MNHEY and CDR2 SMNVEV (reference sequence). The CDR3 is 15 residues long. V was cut by 2 bases and J by 0 bases, with 10 bases left in between.

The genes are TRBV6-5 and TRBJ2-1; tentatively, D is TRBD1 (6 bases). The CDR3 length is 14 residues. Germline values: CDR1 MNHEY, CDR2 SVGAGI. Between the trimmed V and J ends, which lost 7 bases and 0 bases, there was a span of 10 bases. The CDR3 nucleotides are TGTGCCAGCATTCCGACAGGCTCCTACAATGAGCAGTTCTTC. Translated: CASIPTGSYNEQFF.

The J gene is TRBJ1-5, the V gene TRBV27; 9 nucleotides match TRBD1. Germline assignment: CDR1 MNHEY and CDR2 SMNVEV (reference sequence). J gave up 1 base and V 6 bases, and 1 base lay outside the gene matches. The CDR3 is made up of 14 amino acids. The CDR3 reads CASRDRGSNQPQHF. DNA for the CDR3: TGTGCCAGCAGGGACAGGGGCAGCAATCAGCCCCAGCATTTT.

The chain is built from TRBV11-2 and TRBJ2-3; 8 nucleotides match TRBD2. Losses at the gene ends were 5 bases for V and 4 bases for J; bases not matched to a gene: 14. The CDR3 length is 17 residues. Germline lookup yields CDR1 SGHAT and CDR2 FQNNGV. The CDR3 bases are TGTGCCAGCAGCCATACTCGAACGGGGGGGGGCTCAGATACGCAGTATTTT. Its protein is CASSHTRTGGGSDTQYF. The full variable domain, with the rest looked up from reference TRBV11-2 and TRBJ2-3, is EAGVAQSPRYKIIEKRQSVAFWCNPISGHATLYWYQQILGQGPKLLIQFQNNGVVDDSQLPKDRFSAERLKGVDSTLKIQPAKLEDSAVYLCASSHTRTGGGSDTQYFGPGTRLTVL.

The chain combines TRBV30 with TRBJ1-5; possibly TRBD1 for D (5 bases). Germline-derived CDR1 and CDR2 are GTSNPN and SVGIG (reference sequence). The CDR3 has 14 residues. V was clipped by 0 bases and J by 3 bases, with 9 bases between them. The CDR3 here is CAWSVSGNNQPQHF. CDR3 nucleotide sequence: TGTGCCTGGAGTGTATCAGGGAACAATCAGCCCCAGCATTTT.

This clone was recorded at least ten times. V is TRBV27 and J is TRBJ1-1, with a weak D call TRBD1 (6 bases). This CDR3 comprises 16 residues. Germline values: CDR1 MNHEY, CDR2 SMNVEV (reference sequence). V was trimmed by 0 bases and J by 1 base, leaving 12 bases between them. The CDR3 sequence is CASSLSAGAKNTEAFF. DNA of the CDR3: TGTGCCAGCAGTTTATCGGCAGGGGCAAAGAACACTGAAGCTTTCTTT.

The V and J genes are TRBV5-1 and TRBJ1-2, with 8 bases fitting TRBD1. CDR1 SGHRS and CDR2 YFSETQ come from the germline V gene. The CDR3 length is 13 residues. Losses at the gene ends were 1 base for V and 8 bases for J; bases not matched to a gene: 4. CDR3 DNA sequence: TGCGCCAGCAGCTTGCCGACAGGGGACGGCTACACCTTC. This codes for CASSLPTGDGYTF.

The CDR3: CASSPRDDGEQFF. CDR3 in DNA: TGTGCCAGCAGCCCGCGGGACGACGGAGAGCAGTTCTTC. The chain joins TRBV7-9 to TRBJ2-1; D perhaps matches TRBD2 (6 bases). The V gene lost 5 bases and the J gene lost 10 bases, with 15 bases spanning the gap. The germline CDR1 and CDR2 sequences are SEHNR and FQNEAQ (reference sequence). The CDR3 is 13 residues long.

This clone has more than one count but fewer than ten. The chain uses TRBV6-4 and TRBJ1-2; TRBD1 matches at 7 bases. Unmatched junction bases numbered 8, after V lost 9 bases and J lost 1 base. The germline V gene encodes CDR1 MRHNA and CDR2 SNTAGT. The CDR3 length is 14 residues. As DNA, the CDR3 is TGTGCCAGTACCGGACAGGAACTTAACTATGGCTACACCTTC. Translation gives CASTGQELNYGYTF.

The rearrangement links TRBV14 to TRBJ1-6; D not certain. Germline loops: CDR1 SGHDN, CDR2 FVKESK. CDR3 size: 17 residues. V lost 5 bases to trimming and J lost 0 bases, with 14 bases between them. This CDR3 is CASSERRPGSYNSPLHF. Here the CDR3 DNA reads TGTGCCAGCAGCGAACGACGGCCAGGCTCCTATAATTCACCCCTCCACTTT.

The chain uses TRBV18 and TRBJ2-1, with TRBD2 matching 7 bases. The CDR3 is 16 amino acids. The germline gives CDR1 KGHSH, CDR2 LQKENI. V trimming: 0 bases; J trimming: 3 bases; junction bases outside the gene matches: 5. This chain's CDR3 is CASSPPVRGNYNEQFF. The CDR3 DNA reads TGTGCCAGCTCACCACCCGTGCGGGGGAACTACAATGAGCAGTTCTTC.

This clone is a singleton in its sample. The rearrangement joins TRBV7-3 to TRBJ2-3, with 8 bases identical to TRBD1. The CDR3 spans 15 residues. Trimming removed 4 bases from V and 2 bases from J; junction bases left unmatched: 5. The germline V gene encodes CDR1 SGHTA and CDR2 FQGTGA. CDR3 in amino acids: CASSSGQGNTDTQYF. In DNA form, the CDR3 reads TGTGCCAGCAGCTCCGGACAGGGAAACACAGATACGCAGTATTTT. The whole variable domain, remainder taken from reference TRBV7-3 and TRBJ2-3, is GAGVSQTPSNKVTEKGKYVELRCDPISGHTALYWYRQSLGQGPEFLIYFQGTGAADDSGLPNDRFFAVRPEGSVSTLKIQRTERGDSAVYLCASSSGQGNTDTQYFGPGTRLTVL.